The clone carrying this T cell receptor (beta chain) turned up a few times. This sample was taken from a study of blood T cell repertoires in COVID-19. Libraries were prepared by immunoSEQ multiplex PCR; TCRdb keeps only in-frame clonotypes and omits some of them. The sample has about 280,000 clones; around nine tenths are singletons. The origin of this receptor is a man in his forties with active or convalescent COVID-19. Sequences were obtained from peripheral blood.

The DNA for the CDR3 is TGTGCCAGCAGTAACAGCAACTTTTATGGCTACACCTTC. Translating gives CASSNSNFYGYTF. The genes are TRBV12-3 or TRBV12-4 and TRBJ1-2; D is ambiguous. V was cut by 5 bases and J by 5 bases, with 12 bases left in between. This CDR3 has 13 residues.